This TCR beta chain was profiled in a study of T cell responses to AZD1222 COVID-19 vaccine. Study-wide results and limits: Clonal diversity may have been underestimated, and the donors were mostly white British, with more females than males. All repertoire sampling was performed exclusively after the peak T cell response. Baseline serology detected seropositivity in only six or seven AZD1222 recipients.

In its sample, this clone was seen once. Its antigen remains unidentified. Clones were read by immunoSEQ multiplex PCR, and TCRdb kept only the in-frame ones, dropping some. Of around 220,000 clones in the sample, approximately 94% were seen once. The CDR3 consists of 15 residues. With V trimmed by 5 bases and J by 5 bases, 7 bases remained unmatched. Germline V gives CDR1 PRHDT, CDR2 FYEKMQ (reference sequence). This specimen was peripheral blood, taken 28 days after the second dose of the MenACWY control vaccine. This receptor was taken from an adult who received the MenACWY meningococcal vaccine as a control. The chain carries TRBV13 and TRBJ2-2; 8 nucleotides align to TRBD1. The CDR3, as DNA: TGTGCCAGCAGCCGGACAGGGTCGGGGACCGGGGAGCTGTTTTTT. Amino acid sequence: CASSRTGSGTGELFF.